This TCR beta chain derives from a study of blood T cell repertoires in COVID-19. About the research overall: Samples taken during acute and convalescent COVID-19 were collected in the United States, Italy and Spain. T cells, B-cell-depleted T cells, or PBMCs provided the cDNA or gDNA that served as material.

The method was immunoSEQ multiplex PCR; TCRdb's version includes in-frame clones alone and lacks a portion of them. The data hold 150,000 to 200,000 clones, with under 90% observed a single time. This clone has just a few counts. The ends lost 4 bases at V and 7 bases at J; junction bases unmatched: 7. The length of the CDR3 is 15 residues. Germline V lookup: CDR1 SGHDN, CDR2 FVKESK. The chain has TRBV14 and TRBJ1-4; 9 positions agree with TRBD1. This sequence was found in a woman between 50 and 59 years old who had recovered from COVID-19. The sample comprised PBMCs or T cells enriched from blood (not recorded which). The DNA for the CDR3 is TGTGCCAGCAGCCCTCGGACAGGGGCTGGTGAAAAACTGTTTTTT. Amino acid sequence: CASSPRTGAGEKLFF.